This T cell receptor beta chain was sequenced in a study of human T cells and chemical hapten exposure. The CDR3 loop spans 11 amino acids. Deletions cut 4 bases from V and 8 bases from J, with 9 bases between. The germline V gene encodes CDR1 ENHRY and CDR2 SYGVKD. MiXCR, run by TCRdb on the RACE reads, gives a single entry per CDR3 protein. Of more than 100,000 distinct CDR3 sequences detected, roughly 13% appear once; the ten largest clones hold approximately 0.92%. Time point defined: patch test 1, 2 weeks after DPC sensitization. Treatment meaning: therapeutic diphenylcyclopropenone sensitization with weekly scalp DPC. Study observations and caveats: Donors, who had alopecia, may show an immune response that differs from healthy people's. TCRs exceeding 1 in 1000 frequency stayed unchanged with DPC sensitization.

In this sample, this clonotype turned up a few times. Its antigen is as yet unknown. This TCR derives from a man younger than 30 with alopecia areata. Some clones in this sample may be carry-over from other donors' samples. Sequencing was performed on whole blood, taken in connection with sensitization to the hapten diphenylcyclopropenone (DPC). The chain combines TRBV10-3 with TRBJ2-7; D may be TRBD1 (5 bases). CDR3 nucleotides: TGTGCCATCAGTGGGCAGGGTCAGCAGTACTTC. As protein: CAISGQGQQYF.